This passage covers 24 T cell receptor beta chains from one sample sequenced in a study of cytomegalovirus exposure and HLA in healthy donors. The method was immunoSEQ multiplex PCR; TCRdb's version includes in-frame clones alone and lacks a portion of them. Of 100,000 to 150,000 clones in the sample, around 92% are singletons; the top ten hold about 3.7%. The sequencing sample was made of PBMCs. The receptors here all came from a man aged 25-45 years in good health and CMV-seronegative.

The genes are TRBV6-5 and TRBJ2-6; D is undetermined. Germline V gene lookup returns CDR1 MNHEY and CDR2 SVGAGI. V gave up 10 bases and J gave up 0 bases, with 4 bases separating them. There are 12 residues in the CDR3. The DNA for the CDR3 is TGTGCCACCGGCTCTGGGGCCAACGTCCTGACTTTC. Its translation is CATGSGANVLTF.

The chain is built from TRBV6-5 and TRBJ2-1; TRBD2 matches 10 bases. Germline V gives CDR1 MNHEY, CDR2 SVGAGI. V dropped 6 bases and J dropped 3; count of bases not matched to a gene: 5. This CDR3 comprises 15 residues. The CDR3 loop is CASSLKRGGYNEQFF. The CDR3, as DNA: TGTGCCAGCAGCTTGAAGCGGGGGGGCTACAATGAGCAGTTCTTC.

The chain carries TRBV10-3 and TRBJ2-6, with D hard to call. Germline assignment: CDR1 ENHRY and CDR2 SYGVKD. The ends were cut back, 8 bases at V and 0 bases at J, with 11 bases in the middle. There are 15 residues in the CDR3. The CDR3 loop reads CAIGQENSGANVLTF. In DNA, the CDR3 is TGTGCCATCGGGCAGGAAAACTCTGGGGCCAACGTCCTGACTTTC.

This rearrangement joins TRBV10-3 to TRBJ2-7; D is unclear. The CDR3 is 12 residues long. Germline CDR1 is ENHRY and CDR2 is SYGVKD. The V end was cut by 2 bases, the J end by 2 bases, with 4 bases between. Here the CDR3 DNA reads TGTGCCATCAGTGAGGGCCCCTACGAGCAGTACTTC. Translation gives CAISEGPYEQYF.

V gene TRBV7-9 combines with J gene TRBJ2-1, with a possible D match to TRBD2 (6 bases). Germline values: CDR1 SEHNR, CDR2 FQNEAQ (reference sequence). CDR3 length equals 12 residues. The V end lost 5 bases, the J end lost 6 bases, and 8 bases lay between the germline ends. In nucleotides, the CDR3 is TGTGCCAGCAGCCCGGGACTCAATGAGCAGTTCTTC. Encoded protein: CASSPGLNEQFF.

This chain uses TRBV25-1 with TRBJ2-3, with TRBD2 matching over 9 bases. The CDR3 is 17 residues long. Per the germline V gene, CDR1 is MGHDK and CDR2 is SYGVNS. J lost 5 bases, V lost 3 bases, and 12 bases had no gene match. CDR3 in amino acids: CASSDHGTSYRVDTQYF. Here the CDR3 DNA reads TGTGCCAGCAGTGACCACGGGACTAGCTATCGTGTAGATACGCAGTATTTT.

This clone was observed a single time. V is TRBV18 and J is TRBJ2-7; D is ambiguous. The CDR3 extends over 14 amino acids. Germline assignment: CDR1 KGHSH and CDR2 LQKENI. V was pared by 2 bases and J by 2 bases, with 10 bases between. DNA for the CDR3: TGTGCCAGCTCACCAGTAGCCACCACCTACGAGCAGTACTTC. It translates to CASSPVATTYEQYF.

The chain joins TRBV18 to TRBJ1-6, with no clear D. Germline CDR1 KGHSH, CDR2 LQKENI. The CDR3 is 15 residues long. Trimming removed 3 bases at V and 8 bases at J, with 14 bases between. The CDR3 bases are TGTGCCAGCTCACCCATGTTTACGAGGGATTCACCCCTCCACTTT. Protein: CASSPMFTRDSPLHF.

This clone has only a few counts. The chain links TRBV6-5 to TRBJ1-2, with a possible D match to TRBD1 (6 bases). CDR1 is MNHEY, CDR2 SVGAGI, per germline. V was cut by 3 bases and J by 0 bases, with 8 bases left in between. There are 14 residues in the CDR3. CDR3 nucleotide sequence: TGTGCCAGCAGTTATCAGGGGTCTAACTATGGCTACACCTTC. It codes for CASSYQGSNYGYTF.

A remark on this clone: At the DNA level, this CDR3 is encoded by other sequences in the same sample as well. The CDR3: CASSLSGNTEAFF. The CDR3 DNA is TGTGCCAGCAGCTTAAGCGGGAACACTGAAGCTTTCTTT. The chain employs TRBV11-2 and TRBJ1-1; D is uncertain. Germline values: CDR1 SGHAT, CDR2 FQNNGV. V lost 2 bases and J 1 base, leaving 5 bases between the germline ends. The CDR3 loop spans 13 amino acids.

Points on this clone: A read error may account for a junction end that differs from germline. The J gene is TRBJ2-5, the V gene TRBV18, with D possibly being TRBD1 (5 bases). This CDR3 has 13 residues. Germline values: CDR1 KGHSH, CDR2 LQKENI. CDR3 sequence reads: CASSPPTEETQYF. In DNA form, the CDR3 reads TGTGCCAGCTCCCCACCGACAGAAGAGACCCAGTACTTC.

The DNA for the CDR3 is TGTGCCAGCAGCTTAGGGGACAGGGCGAGTTATACGCAGTATTTT. Translating gives CASSLGDRASYTQYF. The chain combines TRBV7-8 with TRBJ2-3; 9 bases fit TRBD1. V trimming: 1 base; J trimming: 7 bases; junction bases outside the gene matches: 6. Germline assignment: CDR1 SGHVS and CDR2 FQNEAQ. The CDR3 totals 15 residues.

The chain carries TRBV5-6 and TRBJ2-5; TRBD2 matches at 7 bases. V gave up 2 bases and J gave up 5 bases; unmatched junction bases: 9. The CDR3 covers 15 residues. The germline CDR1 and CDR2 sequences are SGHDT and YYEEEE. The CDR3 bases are TGTGCCAGCAGCTTTGTAGCGGGTAGTCCGGAGACCCAGTACTTC. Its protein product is CASSFVAGSPETQYF.

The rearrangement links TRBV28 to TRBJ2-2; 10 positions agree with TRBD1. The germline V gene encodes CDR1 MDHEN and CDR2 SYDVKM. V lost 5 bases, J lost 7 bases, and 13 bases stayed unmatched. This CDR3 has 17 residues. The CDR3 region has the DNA TGTGCCAGCAGTCCCAACCGACAGGGGGCGCGGGGCGGGGAGCTGTTTTTT. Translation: CASSPNRQGARGGELFF.

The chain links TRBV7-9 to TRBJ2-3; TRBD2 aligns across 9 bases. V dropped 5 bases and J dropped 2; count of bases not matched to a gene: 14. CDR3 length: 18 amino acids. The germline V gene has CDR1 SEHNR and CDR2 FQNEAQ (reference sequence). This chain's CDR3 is CASSQNSPSGGFTDTQYF. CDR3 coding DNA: TGTGCCAGCAGCCAAAACAGCCCCAGCGGGGGGTTCACAGATACGCAGTATTTT.

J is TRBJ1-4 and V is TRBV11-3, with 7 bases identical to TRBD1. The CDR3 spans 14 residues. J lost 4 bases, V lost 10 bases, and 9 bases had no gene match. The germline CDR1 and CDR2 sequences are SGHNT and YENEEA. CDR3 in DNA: TGTGCCAAAAACACGGGACAGTTTAATGAAAAACTGTTTTTT. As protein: CAKNTGQFNEKLFF.

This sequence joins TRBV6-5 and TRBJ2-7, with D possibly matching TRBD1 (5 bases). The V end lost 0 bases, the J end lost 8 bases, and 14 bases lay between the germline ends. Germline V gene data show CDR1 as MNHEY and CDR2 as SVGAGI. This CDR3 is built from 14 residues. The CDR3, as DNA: TGTGCCAGCAGTTACTCCTCAGGGAATGGAAAGCAGTACTTC. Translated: CASSYSSGNGKQYF.

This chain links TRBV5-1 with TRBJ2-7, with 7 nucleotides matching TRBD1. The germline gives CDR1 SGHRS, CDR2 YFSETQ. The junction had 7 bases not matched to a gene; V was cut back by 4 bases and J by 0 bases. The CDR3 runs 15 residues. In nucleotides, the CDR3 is TGCGCCAGCAGCCCGGGACAGCCTAACTCCTACGAGCAGTACTTC. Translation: CASSPGQPNSYEQYF.

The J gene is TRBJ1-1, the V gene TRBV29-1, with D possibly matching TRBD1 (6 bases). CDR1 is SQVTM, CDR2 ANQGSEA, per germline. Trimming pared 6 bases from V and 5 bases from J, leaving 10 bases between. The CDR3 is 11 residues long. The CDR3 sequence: CSVTQGTEAFF. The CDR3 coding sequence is TGCAGCGTGACTCAGGGGACTGAAGCTTTCTTT.

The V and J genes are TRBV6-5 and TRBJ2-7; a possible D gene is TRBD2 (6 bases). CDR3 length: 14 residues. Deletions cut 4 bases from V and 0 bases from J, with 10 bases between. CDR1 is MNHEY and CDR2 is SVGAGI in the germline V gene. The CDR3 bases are TGTGCCAGCAGTTCGGCGGGGAGCTCCTACGAGCAGTACTTC. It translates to CASSSAGSSYEQYF.

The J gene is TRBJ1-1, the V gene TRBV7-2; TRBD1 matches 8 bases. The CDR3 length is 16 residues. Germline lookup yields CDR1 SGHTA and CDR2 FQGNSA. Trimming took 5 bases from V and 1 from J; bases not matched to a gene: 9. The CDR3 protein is CASSQGAGFSNTEAFF. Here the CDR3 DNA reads TGTGCCAGCAGCCAGGGGGCAGGCTTTTCGAACACTGAAGCTTTCTTT. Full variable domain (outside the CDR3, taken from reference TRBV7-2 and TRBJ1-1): GAGVSQSPSNKVTEKGKDVELRCDPISGHTALYWYRQSLGQGLEFLIYFQGNSAPDKSGLPSDRFSAERTGGSVSTLTIQRTQQEDSAVYLCASSQGAGFSNTEAFFGQGTRLTVV.

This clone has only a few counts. The CDR3 is CASSEVQGLYEQYF. CDR3 in DNA: TGTGCCAGCAGTGAAGTGCAGGGATTGTACGAGCAGTACTTC. The J gene is TRBJ2-7, the V gene TRBV2; a possible D gene is TRBD1 (5 bases). The CDR3 has 14 amino acids. Germline V lookup: CDR1 SNHLY, CDR2 FYNNEI. Between the trimmed V and J ends, which lost 1 base and 4 bases, there was a span of 11 bases.

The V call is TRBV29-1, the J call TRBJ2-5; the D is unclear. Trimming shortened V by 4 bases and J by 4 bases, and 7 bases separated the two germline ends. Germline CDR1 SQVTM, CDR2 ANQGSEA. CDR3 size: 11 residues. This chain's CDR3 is CSVGVGETQYF. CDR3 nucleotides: TGCAGCGTTGGAGTCGGAGAGACCCAGTACTTC.

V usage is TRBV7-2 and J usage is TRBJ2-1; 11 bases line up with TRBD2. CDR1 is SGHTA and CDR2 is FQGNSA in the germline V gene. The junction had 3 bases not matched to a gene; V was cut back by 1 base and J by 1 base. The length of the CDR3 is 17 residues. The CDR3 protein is CASSLVRLAGSYNEQFF. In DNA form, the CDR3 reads TGTGCCAGCAGCTTAGTTAGACTAGCGGGGTCCTACAATGAGCAGTTCTTC.